These 28 T cell receptor beta chains came from one sample sequenced in a study of T cell repertoires in ileal Crohn's disease. Time point described: neoterminal ileum biopsy at postoperative endoscopy, about 6 months after surgery. Measured with immunoSEQ multiplex PCR; TCRdb has only the in-frame clones, and not every one. Among approximately 12,000 clones, 67% were seen once, and the ten largest hold approximately 8.6%. Material: ileal tissue. All receptors come from an adult with Crohn's disease.

The V call is TRBV4-2, the J call TRBJ2-5; a possible D gene is TRBD2 (5 bases). Trimming removed 4 bases from V and 2 bases from J, with 17 bases in between. Germline CDR1 reads LGHNA; CDR2 reads YNFKEQ. The CDR3 is 16 residues long. The CDR3 reads CASSPKVLVLQETQYF. CDR3 in DNA: TGTGCCAGCAGCCCGAAGGTACTAGTCCTACAAGAGACCCAGTACTTC.

The chain carries TRBV30 and TRBJ1-6; D perhaps matches TRBD1 (5 bases). Germline V gene data show CDR1 as GTSNPN and CDR2 as SVGIG (reference sequence). Trimming removed 0 bases at V and 5 bases at J, with 11 bases between. This CDR3 has 15 residues. DNA for the CDR3: TGTGCCTGGAGTGTATTGGGGGGTAATAATTCACCCCTCCACTTT. This encodes CAWSVLGGNNSPLHF.

A few counts support this clone. The V call is TRBV19, the J call TRBJ2-6; D tentatively reads TRBD1 or TRBD2 (5 bases each). This CDR3 spans 17 amino acids. Germline CDR1 LNHDA, CDR2 SQIVND (reference sequence). V dropped 5 bases and J dropped 0 bases, with 14 bases sitting between them. The CDR3 spells CASSWETVYSGANVLTF. Here the CDR3 DNA reads TGTGCCAGTAGTTGGGAGACAGTTTACTCTGGGGCCAACGTCCTGACTTTC.

V gene TRBV2 combines with J gene TRBJ1-5; 7 bases map to TRBD1. Per the germline V gene, CDR1 is SNHLY and CDR2 is FYNNEI. This CDR3 region has 15 residues. V was pared by 5 bases and J by 4 bases, with 8 bases of the junction left unmatched. CDR3 sequence: CASSPAGTVNQPQHF. Here the CDR3 DNA reads TGTGCCAGCAGTCCCGCCGGGACAGTTAATCAGCCCCAGCATTTT.

This clone was found once. CDR3: CASSLNAGGPYEQFF. For the CDR3, the DNA is TGCGCCAGCAGCTTGAATGCGGGGGGGCCCTATGAGCAGTTCTTC. This sequence joins TRBV5-1 and TRBJ2-1, with 9 bases that match TRBD2. Losses at the gene ends were 1 base for V and 8 bases for J; bases not matched to a gene: 7. There are 15 residues in the CDR3. Germline V CDR1 and CDR2: SGHRS, YFSETQ. Supplemented by reference TRBV5-1 and TRBJ2-1, the full variable domain reads KAGVTQTPRYLIKTRGQQVTLSCSPISGHRSVSWYQQTPGQGLQFLFEYFSETQRNKGNFPGRFSGRQFSNSRSEMNVSTLELGDSALYLCASSLNAGGPYEQFFGPGTRLTVL.

Only a few counts were recorded for this clone. The chain has TRBV10-2 and TRBJ1-2, with D uncertain. The ends were cut back, 7 bases at V and 5 bases at J, with 14 bases in the middle. Per germline, CDR1 WSHSY and CDR2 SAAADI. The CDR3 consists of 13 residues. CDR3 sequence reads: CASKPTIMYGYTF. The CDR3 coding sequence is TGCGCCAGCAAGCCCACTATAATGTATGGCTACACCTTC.

This chain joins TRBV11-2 and TRBJ2-7, with TRBD1 identical over 7 bases. CDR1 is SGHAT and CDR2 is FQNNGV in the germline V gene. V lost 2 bases to trimming and J lost 2 bases; unmatched junction nucleotides: 0. The CDR3 loop spans 13 amino acids. CDR3 coding DNA: TGTGCCAGCAGCTTAACAGGGGCCTACGAGCAGTACTTC. Its protein is CASSLTGAYEQYF.

V usage is TRBV27 and J usage is TRBJ1-5; 10 positions match TRBD1. The CDR3 runs to 18 residues. Germline trimming cut 5 bases from V and 4 bases from J; bases unmatched to any gene: 14. Germline V gene sequence: CDR1 MNHEY, CDR2 SMNVEV (reference sequence). The CDR3 here is CASSPSTGGLGGNQPQHF. CDR3 nucleotide sequence: TGTGCCAGCAGTCCTTCGACAGGGGGCTTGGGAGGTAATCAGCCCCAGCATTTT.

J is TRBJ1-5 and V is TRBV28, with 8 bases matching TRBD1. Germline values: CDR1 MDHEN, CDR2 SYDVKM. The junction had 11 bases not matched to a gene; V was cut back by 6 bases and J by 1 base. The CDR3 is 17 amino acids. The CDR3 region has the DNA TGTGCCAGCAGCCTGGACAGGGCTTCGGGGAGCAATCAGCCCCAGCATTTT. It is translated as CASSLDRASGSNQPQHF. Full variable domain (missing parts from reference TRBV28 and TRBJ1-5): DVKVTQSSRYLVKRTGEKVFLECVQDMDHENMFWYRQDPGLGLRLIYFSYDVKMKEKGDIPEGYSVSREKKERFSLILESASTNQTSMYLCASSLDRASGSNQPQHFGDGTRLSIL.

The J gene is TRBJ1-5, the V gene TRBV5-6; TRBD1 matches 9 bases. Germline loops: CDR1 SGHDT, CDR2 YYEEEE. This CDR3 has 16 amino acids. The trim removed 2 bases at V and 7 bases at J, leaving 10 bases unmatched. CDR3 DNA: TGTGCCAGCAGCTTCAGTCCGGGACAGGGAGGCCAGCCCCAGCATTTT. Amino acids: CASSFSPGQGGQPQHF. The whole variable domain, filled in from reference TRBV5-6 and TRBJ1-5, reads DAGVTQSPTHLIKTRGQQVTLRCSPKSGHDTVSWYQQALGQGPQFIFQYYEEEERQRGNFPDRFSGHQFPNYSSELNVNALLLGDSALYLCASSFSPGQGGQPQHFGDGTRLSIL.

V and J are TRBV5-1 and TRBJ1-2; D may be TRBD1 (5 bases). The CDR3 has 15 residues. V was cut by 0 bases and J by 8 bases, with 17 bases left in between. Germline V gene sequence: CDR1 SGHRS, CDR2 YFSETQ. The CDR3 is CASSLGGAQEEGYTF. The DNA for the CDR3 is TGCGCCAGCAGCTTGGGAGGGGCCCAGGAGGAAGGCTACACCTTC. Full variable domain (outside the CDR3, taken from reference TRBV5-1 and TRBJ1-2): KAGVTQTPRYLIKTRGQQVTLSCSPISGHRSVSWYQQTPGQGLQFLFEYFSETQRNKGNFPGRFSGRQFSNSRSEMNVSTLELGDSALYLCASSLGGAQEEGYTFGSGTRLTVV.

This clone was recorded only once. Other DNA sequences of this sample code for an identical CDR3. The genes are TRBV7-9 and TRBJ1-1; D remains unclear. Germline CDR1 and CDR2: SEHNR and FQNEAQ (reference sequence). Between the trimmed V and J ends, which lost 2 bases and 4 bases, there was a span of 11 bases. The CDR3 extends over 14 amino acids. The CDR3 sequence is CASSLRAAGTEAFF. The CDR3 coding sequence is TGTGCCAGCAGCTTAAGGGCTGCGGGCACTGAAGCTTTCTTT.

This sequence joins TRBV12-5 and TRBJ2-5; D is ambiguous. This CDR3 is built from 12 residues. Germline CDR1 and CDR2: LGHNT and FRNRAP. The V end was cut by 0 bases, the J end by 5 bases, with 4 bases between. CDR3 region: CASGLVRETQYF. The CDR3 DNA reads TGTGCTAGTGGTTTGGTTAGGGAGACCCAGTACTTC.

The DNA for the CDR3 is TGCGCCAGCAGTGAATCCTCGGCCTTCGATGAGGGAAACACCATATATTTT. Translating gives CASSESSAFDEGNTIYF. This chain links TRBV10-1 with TRBJ1-3; unclear D gene. This CDR3 spans 17 amino acids. The germline V and J ends were trimmed by 3 bases and 4 bases, with 19 bases remaining between them. CDR1 and CDR2 (germline): WNHNN, SYGVQD (reference sequence).

This clone came up a few times. Other DNA sequences of this sample code for an identical CDR3. The chain is built from TRBV29-1 and TRBJ2-2, with 7 bases aligning to TRBD2. CDR1 SQVTM and CDR2 ANQGSEA come from the germline V gene. This CDR3 comprises 15 residues. After removal of 6 bases from V and 8 bases from J, the junction contained 15 bases not matched to a gene. The CDR3 DNA is TGCAGCGTGGGGGAGGGAGGGAGTGCACCGGGGGAGCTGTTTTTT. Amino acids: CSVGEGGSAPGELFF.

This clone was counted only a few times. The genes are TRBV5-1 and TRBJ1-2; unclear D gene. Per the germline V gene, CDR1 is SGHRS and CDR2 is YFSETQ. CDR3 length: 14 amino acids. V lost 4 bases to trimming and J lost 7 bases, with 17 bases between them. The CDR3, as DNA: TGCGCCAGCAGCACGGCAGGACGAGGGAGTGGCTACACCTTC. This sequence encodes CASSTAGRGSGYTF.

The chain links TRBV28 to TRBJ1-1, with a weak D call TRBD1 (6 bases). Trimming cost V 7 bases and J 2 bases, with 14 bases left between them. CDR3 length: 14 residues. CDR1 and CDR2 from the germline V gene are MDHEN and SYDVKM. The chain's CDR3 is CASNIRGYNTEAFF. The DNA of the CDR3 is TGTGCCAGCAATATCAGGGGATATAACACTGAAGCTTTCTTT. Complete variable domain (other parts from reference TRBV28 and TRBJ1-1): DVKVTQSSRYLVKRTGEKVFLECVQDMDHENMFWYRQDPGLGLRLIYFSYDVKMKEKGDIPEGYSVSREKKERFSLILESASTNQTSMYLCASNIRGYNTEAFFGQGTRLTVV.

The chain is built from TRBV10-3 and TRBJ2-1; 10 bases agree with TRBD2. The CDR3 has 17 residues. With V trimmed by 0 bases and J by 7 bases, 9 bases remained unmatched. CDR1 is ENHRY, CDR2 SYGVKD, per germline. The CDR3 region is CAISESGAGGPKNEQFF. The CDR3 coding sequence is TGTGCCATCAGTGAGTCTGGAGCGGGGGGGCCCAAAAATGAGCAGTTCTTC.

The chain uses TRBV5-1 and TRBJ2-2; D is unresolved. This CDR3 has 16 amino acids. The germline gives CDR1 SGHRS, CDR2 YFSETQ. V was trimmed by 0 bases and J by 0 bases, leaving 9 bases between them. The CDR3 region has the DNA TGCGCCAGCAGCTTGGTGGGGATATCGAACACCGGGGAGCTGTTTTTT. Translating gives CASSLVGISNTGELFF.

The J gene is TRBJ2-7, the V gene TRBV27; no definite D call. CDR1 and CDR2 (germline): MNHEY, SMNVEV (reference sequence). The CDR3 loop spans 14 amino acids. The V end was cut by 3 bases, the J end by 2 bases, with 11 bases between. CDR3 in DNA: TGTGCCAGCAGTTTTGGCGGCACCCCCTACGAGCAGTACTTC. It translates to CASSFGGTPYEQYF.

This chain's CDR3 is CASSPKIRGKANYGYTF. CDR3 DNA: TGTGCCAGCAGTCCGAAAATTCGGGGTAAAGCTAACTATGGCTACACCTTC. The chain couples TRBV28 to TRBJ1-2; D call uncertain. Trimming stripped 5 bases from V and 0 bases from J, with 19 bases between. Germline V gene sequence: CDR1 MDHEN, CDR2 SYDVKM. The CDR3 contains 17 residues.

By sample share, this clone is medium-sized (0.01 to 0.1%). The CDR3 spells CASSQDLNRGGETQYF. CDR3 sequence (DNA): TGCGCCAGCAGCCAAGATTTGAACAGGGGCGGGGAGACCCAGTACTTC. The rearrangement uses TRBV4-1 and TRBJ2-5; 7 bases are shared with TRBD1. V dropped 0 bases and J dropped 5; count of bases not matched to a gene: 9. CDR3 size: 16 residues. Germline lookup yields CDR1 MGHRA and CDR2 YSYEKL.

V usage is TRBV11-2 and J usage is TRBJ2-7; possibly TRBD2 for D (7 bases). Per the germline V gene, CDR1 is SGHAT and CDR2 is FQNNGV. The CDR3 contains 15 residues. V gave up 0 bases and J gave up 6 bases, with 15 bases separating them. CDR3 sequence reads: CASSLEGGAKGEQYF. The CDR3 region has the DNA TGTGCCAGCAGCTTAGAGGGGGGGGCAAAAGGCGAGCAGTACTTC.

This rearrangement joins TRBV7-3 to TRBJ2-1; TRBD1 agrees at 8 bases. The CDR3 totals 13 residues. The germline CDR1 and CDR2 sequences are SGHTA and FQGTGA. Germline trimming cut 4 bases from V and 7 bases from J; bases unmatched to any gene: 3. CDR3 loop: CASSSTGENEQFF. The CDR3 bases are TGTGCCAGCAGCTCGACAGGGGAGAATGAGCAGTTCTTC.

This chain links TRBV6-5 with TRBJ2-5; tentatively, D is TRBD1 (6 bases). CDR1 is MNHEY, CDR2 SVGAGI, per germline. The CDR3 contains 13 residues. Trimming pared 6 bases from V and 3 bases from J, leaving 11 bases between. In DNA form, the CDR3 reads TGTGCCAGCAGCGCACAGGGAGAAGAGACCCAGTACTTC. It encodes CASSAQGEETQYF.

This clone has a handful of counts. V usage is TRBV19 and J usage is TRBJ1-1; D is uncertain. This CDR3 spans 16 amino acids. Germline CDR1 reads LNHDA; CDR2 reads SQIVND (reference sequence). Trimming removed 0 bases at V and 0 bases at J, with 11 bases between. CDR3: CASSIDLTRLNTEAFF. The CDR3 coding sequence is TGTGCCAGTAGTATAGACCTGACACGCCTGAACACTGAAGCTTTCTTT.

This chain joins TRBV11-1 and TRBJ2-7; the match to TRBD2 covers 7 bases. The ends lost 3 bases at V and 2 bases at J; junction bases unmatched: 7. This CDR3 region has 15 residues. Germline V gene sequence: CDR1 SGHAT, CDR2 FQDESV (reference sequence). DNA for the CDR3: TGTGCCAGCAGCTTCGCCCAGCTAGCGGCCTACGAGCAGTACTTC. It encodes CASSFAQLAAYEQYF. Full variable domain (remainder filled in from reference TRBV11-1 and TRBJ2-7): EAEVAQSPRYKITEKSQAVAFWCDPISGHATLYWYRQILGQGPELLVQFQDESVVDDSQLPKDRFSAERLKGVDSTLKIQPAELGDSAMYLCASSFAQLAAYEQYFGPGTRLTVT.

This chain joins TRBV28 and TRBJ1-2, with 9 bases aligning to TRBD1. In germline, CDR1 is MDHEN, CDR2 SYDVKM. V was pared by 6 bases and J by 2 bases, with 7 bases of the junction left unmatched. This CDR3 comprises 15 residues. The CDR3 DNA sequence: TGTGCCAGCAGCCCGTCTGGACAGGGGAACTATGGCTACACCTTC. This gives the protein CASSPSGQGNYGYTF.